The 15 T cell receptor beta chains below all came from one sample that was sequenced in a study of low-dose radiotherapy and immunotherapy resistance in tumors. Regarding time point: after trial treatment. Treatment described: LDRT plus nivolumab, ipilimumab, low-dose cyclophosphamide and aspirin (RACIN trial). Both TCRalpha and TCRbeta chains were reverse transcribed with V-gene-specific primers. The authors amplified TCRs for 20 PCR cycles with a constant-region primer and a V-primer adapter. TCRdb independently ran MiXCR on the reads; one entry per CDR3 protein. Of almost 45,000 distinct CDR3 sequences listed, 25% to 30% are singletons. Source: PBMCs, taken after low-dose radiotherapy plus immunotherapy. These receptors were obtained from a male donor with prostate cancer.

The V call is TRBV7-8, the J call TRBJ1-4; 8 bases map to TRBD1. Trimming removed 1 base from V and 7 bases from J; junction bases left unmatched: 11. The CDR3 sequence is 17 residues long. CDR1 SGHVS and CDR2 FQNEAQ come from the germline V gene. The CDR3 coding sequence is TGTGCCAGCAGCTTAGTAAGAAGGGGGACAGGAGCTGAAAAACTGTTTTTT. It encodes CASSLVRRGTGAEKLFF.

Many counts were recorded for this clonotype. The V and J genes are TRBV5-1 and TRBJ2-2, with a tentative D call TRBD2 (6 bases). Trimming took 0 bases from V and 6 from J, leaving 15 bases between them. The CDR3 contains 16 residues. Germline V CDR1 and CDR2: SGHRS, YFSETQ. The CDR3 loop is CASSLASFREAGELFF. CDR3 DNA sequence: TGCGCCAGCAGCTTGGCCTCCTTCAGGGAGGCCGGGGAGCTGTTTTTT.

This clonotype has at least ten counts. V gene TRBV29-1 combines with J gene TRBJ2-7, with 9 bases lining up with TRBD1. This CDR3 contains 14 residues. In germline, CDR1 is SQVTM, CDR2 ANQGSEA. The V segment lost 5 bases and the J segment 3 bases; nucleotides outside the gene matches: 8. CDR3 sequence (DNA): TGCAGCGTTAAACCGGGACAGGGAGACTACGAGCAGTACTTC. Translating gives CSVKPGQGDYEQYF.

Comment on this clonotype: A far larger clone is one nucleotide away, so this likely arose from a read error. The CDR3: CASSDVRGGAFSNQPQHF. The CDR3 nucleotides read TGTGCCAGCAGTGACGTGAGGGGGGGCGCTTTCAGCAATCAGCCCCAGCATTTT. The J gene is TRBJ1-5, the V gene TRBV10-1; a weak D match, TRBD1 (6 bases). Germline V gene lookup returns CDR1 WNHNN and CDR2 SYGVQD (reference sequence). This CDR3 is 18 amino acids long.

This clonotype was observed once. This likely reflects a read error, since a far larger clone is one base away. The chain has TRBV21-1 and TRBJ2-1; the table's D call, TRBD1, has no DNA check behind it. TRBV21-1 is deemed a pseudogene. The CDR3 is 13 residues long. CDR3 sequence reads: CARPLTGGYEQFF. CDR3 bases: TGTGCCAGGCCCCTGACAGGCGGCTACGAGCAGTTCTTC.

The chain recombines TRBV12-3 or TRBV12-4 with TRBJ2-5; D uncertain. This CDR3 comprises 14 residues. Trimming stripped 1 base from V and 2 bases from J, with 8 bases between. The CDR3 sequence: CASSLVQLQETQYF. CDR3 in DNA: TGTGCCAGCAGTTTAGTTCAGTTACAAGAGACCCAGTACTTC.

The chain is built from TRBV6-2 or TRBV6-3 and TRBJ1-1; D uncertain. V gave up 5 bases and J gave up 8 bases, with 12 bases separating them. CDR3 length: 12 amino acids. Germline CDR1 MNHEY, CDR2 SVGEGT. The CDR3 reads CASSKTPMEAFF. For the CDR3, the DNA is TGTGCCAGCAGTAAGACCCCTATGGAAGCTTTCTTT.

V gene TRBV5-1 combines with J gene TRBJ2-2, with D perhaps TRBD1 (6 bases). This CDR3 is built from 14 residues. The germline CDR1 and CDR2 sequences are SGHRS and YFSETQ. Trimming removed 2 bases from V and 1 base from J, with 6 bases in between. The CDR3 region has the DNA TGCGCCAGCAGCTTACAGGGGAACACCGGGGAGCTGTTTTTT. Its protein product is CASSLQGNTGELFF.

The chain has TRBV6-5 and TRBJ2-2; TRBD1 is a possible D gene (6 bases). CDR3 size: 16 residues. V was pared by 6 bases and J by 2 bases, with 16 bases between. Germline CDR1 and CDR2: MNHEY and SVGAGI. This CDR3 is CASRKARGFNTGELFF. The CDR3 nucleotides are TGTGCCAGCAGAAAAGCTAGGGGGTTTAACACCGGGGAGCTGTTTTTT.

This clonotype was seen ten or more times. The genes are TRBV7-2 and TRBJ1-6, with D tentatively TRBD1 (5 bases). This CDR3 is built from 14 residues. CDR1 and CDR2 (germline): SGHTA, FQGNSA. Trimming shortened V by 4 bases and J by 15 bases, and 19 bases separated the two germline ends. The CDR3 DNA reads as TGTGCCAGCAGCTCCTTGCGGGGCCGCTCTAGCCTCCACTTT. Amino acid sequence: CASSSLRGRSSLHF.

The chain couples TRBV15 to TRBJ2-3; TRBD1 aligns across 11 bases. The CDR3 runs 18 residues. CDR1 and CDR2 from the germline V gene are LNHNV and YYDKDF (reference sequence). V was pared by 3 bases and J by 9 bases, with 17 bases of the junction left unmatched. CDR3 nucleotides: TGTGCCACCAGCAGCGATCATGCGAGGGACAGGGGGATAAGAACGCAGTATTTT. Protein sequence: CATSSDHARDRGIRTQYF.

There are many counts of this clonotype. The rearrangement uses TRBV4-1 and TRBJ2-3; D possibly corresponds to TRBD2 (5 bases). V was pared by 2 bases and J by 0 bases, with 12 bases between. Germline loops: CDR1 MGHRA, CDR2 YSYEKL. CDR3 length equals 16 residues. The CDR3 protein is CASSQPSGASTDTQYF. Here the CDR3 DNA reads TGCGCCAGCAGCCAACCAAGCGGTGCTAGCACAGATACGCAGTATTTT.

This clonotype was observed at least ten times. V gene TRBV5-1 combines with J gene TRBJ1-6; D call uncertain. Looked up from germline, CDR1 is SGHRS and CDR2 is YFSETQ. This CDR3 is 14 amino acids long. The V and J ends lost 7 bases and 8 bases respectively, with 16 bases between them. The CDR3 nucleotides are TGCGCCAGCTCGACGGGGAACCCTGATTCACCCCTCCACTTT. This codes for CASSTGNPDSPLHF.

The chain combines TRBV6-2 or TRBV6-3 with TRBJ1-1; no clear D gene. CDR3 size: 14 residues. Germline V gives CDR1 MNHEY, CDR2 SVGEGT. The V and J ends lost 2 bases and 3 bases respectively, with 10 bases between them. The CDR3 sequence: CASSYDSKYTEAFF. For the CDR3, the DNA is TGTGCCAGCAGTTACGACTCCAAATACACTGAAGCTTTCTTT.

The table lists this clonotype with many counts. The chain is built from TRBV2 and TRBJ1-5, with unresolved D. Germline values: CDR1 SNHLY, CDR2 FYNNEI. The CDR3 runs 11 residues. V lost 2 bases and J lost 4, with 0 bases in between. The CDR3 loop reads CASSENQPQHF. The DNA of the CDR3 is TGTGCCAGCAGTGAAAATCAGCCCCAGCATTTT.